The 7 T cell receptor beta chains listed next were all sequenced from one sample in a study of memory CD4+ T cells and cytomegalovirus serostatus. Single viable CD3+CD4+CD8-CD45RO+ cells were sorted as the memory CD4+ T cells. The assay was immunoSEQ multiplex PCR, and TCRdb's table has in-frame clones only and misses some. The profile shows some 58,000 clones, approximately 80% of them singletons. The sample consisted of memory CD4+ T cells from blood. All receptors come from an adult in good health and CMV-seronegative.

The rearrangement links TRBV6-1 to TRBJ2-7; 10 positions match TRBD1. The junction had 4 bases not matched to a gene; V was cut back by 1 base and J by 1 base. The germline V gene has CDR1 MNHNS and CDR2 SASEGT. This CDR3 has 16 amino acids. The CDR3 DNA reads TGTGCCAGCAGTGAAGAATGGGACAGGGGATCCTACGAGCAGTACTTC. Translation gives CASSEEWDRGSYEQYF.

The CDR3 bases are TGTGCCATCAGCGAACAGGGGGCAGATACGCAGTATTTT. Protein sequence: CAISEQGADTQYF. The gene calls are TRBV10-3 and TRBJ2-3; TRBD1 agrees at 8 bases. This CDR3 spans 13 amino acids. V lost 6 bases and J lost 4; bases outside the gene matches: 3. Germline lookup yields CDR1 ENHRY and CDR2 SYGVKD.

The V call is TRBV19, the J call TRBJ2-2, with 10 bases that match TRBD2. With V trimmed by 8 bases and J by 7 bases, 10 bases remained unmatched. The germline V gene encodes CDR1 LNHDA and CDR2 SQIVND (reference sequence). The CDR3 loop spans 15 amino acids. Here the CDR3 reads CASRGLAGVHGELFF. CDR3 DNA sequence: TGTGCCAGTCGGGGGCTAGCGGGAGTTCACGGGGAGCTGTTTTTT.

The chain employs TRBV6-5 and TRBJ1-4; 8 nucleotides line up with TRBD1. The V gene's germline CDR1 is MNHEY and CDR2 SVGAGI. The CDR3 consists of 13 residues. The V gene end was trimmed by 6 bases and the J gene end by 8 bases; junction bases not matched to a gene: 5. CDR3 nucleotide sequence: TGTGCCAGCAGATCGACAGGGGTCGAAAAACTGTTTTTT. Its translation is CASRSTGVEKLFF.

The chain joins TRBV6-7 to TRBJ1-6, with a tentative D call TRBD1 (6 bases). TRBV6-7 counts as an open reading frame of uncertain function. The CDR3 sequence is 18 residues long. V lost 1 base and J lost 6, with 19 bases in between. CDR3 coding DNA: TGTGCCAGCAGTTACTTTATTAGGCTCGGGGGCCCTAATTCACCCCTCCACTTT. Encoded protein: CASSYFIRLGGPNSPLHF.

In its sample, this clone was seen many times. V usage is TRBV7-2 and J usage is TRBJ1-4, with D hard to call. The CDR3 has 16 residues. The V end lost 5 bases, the J end lost 2 bases, and 15 bases lay between the germline ends. Germline V lookup: CDR1 SGHTA, CDR2 FQGNSA. CDR3 in amino acids: CASSQQGMSTNEKLFF. Here the CDR3 DNA reads TGTGCCAGCAGCCAACAAGGGATGTCGACTAATGAAAAACTGTTTTTT.

The CDR3 region has the DNA TGTGCCAGCAGCCGTACGGGGGGGACAGCAGCTAACTATGGCTACACCTTC. Protein: CASSRTGGTAANYGYTF. The chain links TRBV5-4 to TRBJ1-2, with 7 bases that match TRBD1. Germline V CDR1 and CDR2: SGHNT, YYREEE (reference sequence). V lost 4 bases, J lost 0 bases, and 12 bases stayed unmatched. This CDR3 is built from 17 residues.